These 6 T cell receptor beta chains share one sample of origin, sequenced in a study of blood T cell repertoires in COVID-19. Assay: immunoSEQ multiplex PCR; the TCRdb copy retains only in-frame clones and omits some. The data hold some 220,000 clones, with approximately 83% observed a single time. Sequencing was performed on peripheral blood. The receptors were sampled from a human donor in a cohort sampled during active COVID-19.

The rearrangement joins TRBV21-1 to TRBJ2-7; the table calls TRBD2, which could not be checked here. TRBV21-1 corresponds to a pseudogene. This CDR3 region has 13 residues. The DNA for the CDR3 is TGTGCCAGCAGCTATCCTAGCTCCTACGAGCAGTACTTC. It yields the protein CASSYPSSYEQYF.

V gene TRBV5-1 combines with J gene TRBJ2-7; 7 bases match TRBD2. In germline, CDR1 is SGHRS, CDR2 YFSETQ. The J segment lost 3 bases and the V segment lost 2 bases, leaving 5 bases of the junction unmatched. The CDR3 has 14 residues. The CDR3 nucleotides are TGCGCCAGCAGCTTTGCGGGAGAGGGCTACGAGCAGTACTTC. Translated: CASSFAGEGYEQYF. The variable domain in full, completed from reference TRBV5-1 and TRBJ2-7, reads KAGVTQTPRYLIKTRGQQVTLSCSPISGHRSVSWYQQTPGQGLQFLFEYFSETQRNKGNFPGRFSGRQFSNSRSEMNVSTLELGDSALYLCASSFAGEGYEQYFGPGTRLTVT.

The chain combines TRBV27 with TRBJ2-7, with D hard to call. Germline V gene lookup returns CDR1 MNHEY and CDR2 SMNVEV (reference sequence). The CDR3 consists of 13 residues. V dropped 6 bases and J dropped 3 bases, with 12 bases sitting between them. For the CDR3, the DNA is TGTGCCAGCAGCCCGGTAGCTAGCTACGAGCAGTACTTC. Its translation is CASSPVASYEQYF.

V is TRBV15 and J is TRBJ2-7; D possibly corresponds to TRBD1 (6 bases). The CDR3 consists of 15 residues. The ends were cut back, 0 bases at V and 3 bases at J, with 12 bases in the middle. Germline lookup yields CDR1 LNHNV and CDR2 YYDKDF (reference sequence). This chain's CDR3 is CATSRDPGRGYEQYF. In nucleotides, the CDR3 is TGTGCCACCAGCAGAGATCCCGGCAGGGGCTACGAGCAGTACTTC.

This chain connects TRBV4-1 to TRBJ2-5; 15 positions match TRBD2. V dropped 0 bases and J dropped 5; count of bases not matched to a gene: 10. The CDR3 is 19 residues long. Per the germline V gene, CDR1 is MGHRA and CDR2 is YSYEKL. CDR3 residues: CASSQEGGLAGGSRETQYF. In nucleotides, the CDR3 is TGCGCCAGCAGCCAAGAGGGCGGACTAGCGGGAGGGAGCCGGGAGACCCAGTACTTC.

This sequence joins TRBV11-3 and TRBJ2-1; D is possibly TRBD1 (5 bases). The germline V and J ends were trimmed by 2 bases and 3 bases, with 8 bases remaining between them. Germline V gene sequence: CDR1 SGHNT, CDR2 YENEEA. The length of the CDR3 is 14 residues. CDR3 DNA sequence: TGTGCCAGCAGCTTAAGTCAGGGCTACAATGAGCAGTTCTTC. Protein product: CASSLSQGYNEQFF.